The clone carrying this T cell receptor (beta chain) was counted a few times. Antigen: not known. Per germline, CDR1 MGHRA and CDR2 YSYEKL. With 0 bases removed from V and 3 bases from J, the gap between germline ends came to 17 bases. This CDR3 is built from 17 residues. These data belong to a study of tumor-infiltrating lymphocytes in primary liver carcinoma. Study at large: Staged T1-T3 N0M0, the tumors had sizes that ranged from roughly 4 to 10 cm across.

General observations from the study: Tumor-adjacent and tumor-blood pairs showed less overlap than tumor region pairs.

With a constant-region primer, TCR beta cDNA was made from 450 to 550 ng of total RNA. Three nested multiplex PCR rounds of slightly modified ARM-PCR generated TCR beta libraries. Investigators reported that the first two PCR rounds, at 10 cycles each, used TRBV1-TRBV30 forward primers with a C-beta reverse primer. In TCRdb, the multiplex PCR reads were re-called with MiXCR into one record per CDR3 protein. The sample holds 300,000 to 350,000 distinct CDR3 sequences, roughly 61% seen once. Blood RNA originated from unsorted whole blood, with germline DNA additionally extracted. This clonotype was obtained from a man aged 40-50 years with primary liver carcinoma and hepatitis B virus infection. Sequencing was performed on peripheral blood. The chain links TRBV4-1 to TRBJ1-1; the D is unclear. CDR3 region: CASSQDRGRAGDTEAFF. The CDR3 DNA sequence: TGCGCCAGCAGCCAAGATCGAGGAAGGGCCGGGGACACTGAAGCTTTCTTT.